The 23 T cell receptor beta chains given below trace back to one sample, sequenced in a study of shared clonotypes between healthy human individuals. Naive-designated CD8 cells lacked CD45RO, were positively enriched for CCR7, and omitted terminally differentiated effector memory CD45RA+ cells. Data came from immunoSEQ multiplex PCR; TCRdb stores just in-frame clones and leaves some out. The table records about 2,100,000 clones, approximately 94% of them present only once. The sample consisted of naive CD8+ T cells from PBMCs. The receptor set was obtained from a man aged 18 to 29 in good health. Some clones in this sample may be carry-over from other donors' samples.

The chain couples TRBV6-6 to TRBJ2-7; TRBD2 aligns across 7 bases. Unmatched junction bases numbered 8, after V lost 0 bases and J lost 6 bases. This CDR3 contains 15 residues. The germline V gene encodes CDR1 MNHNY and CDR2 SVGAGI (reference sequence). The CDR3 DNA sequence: TGTGCCAGCAGTTACTCGAGCGGGGTTCTGGGCGAGCAGTACTTC. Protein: CASSYSSGVLGEQYF.

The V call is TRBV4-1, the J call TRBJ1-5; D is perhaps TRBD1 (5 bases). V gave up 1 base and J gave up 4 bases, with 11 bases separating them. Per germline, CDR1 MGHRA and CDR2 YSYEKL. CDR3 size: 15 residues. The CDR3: CASSQVTGPNQPQHF. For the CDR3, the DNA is TGCGCCAGCAGCCAAGTAACGGGGCCGAATCAGCCCCAGCATTTT.

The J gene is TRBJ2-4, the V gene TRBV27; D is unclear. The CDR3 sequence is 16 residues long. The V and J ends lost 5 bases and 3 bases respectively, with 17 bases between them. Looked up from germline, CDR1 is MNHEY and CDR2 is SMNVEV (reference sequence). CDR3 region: CASSPTLGSVKNIQYF. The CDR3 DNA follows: TGTGCCAGCAGTCCGACCTTGGGCTCGGTCAAAAACATTCAGTACTTC.

The chain's CDR3 is CASSSGREIYGELFF. For the CDR3, the DNA is TGTGCCAGCAGCTCAGGGCGGGAGATTTACGGGGAGCTGTTTTTT. The chain uses TRBV7-2 and TRBJ2-2; 7 bases map to TRBD2. Trimming took 4 bases from V and 7 from J; bases not matched to a gene: 9. CDR3 length equals 15 residues. Germline CDR1 is SGHTA and CDR2 is FQGNSA.

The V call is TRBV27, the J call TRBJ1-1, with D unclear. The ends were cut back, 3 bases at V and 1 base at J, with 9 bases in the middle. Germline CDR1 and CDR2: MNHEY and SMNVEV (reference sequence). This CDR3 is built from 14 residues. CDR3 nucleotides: TGTGCCAGCAGTTTGAGGAGCTCGAACACTGAAGCTTTCTTT. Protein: CASSLRSSNTEAFF.

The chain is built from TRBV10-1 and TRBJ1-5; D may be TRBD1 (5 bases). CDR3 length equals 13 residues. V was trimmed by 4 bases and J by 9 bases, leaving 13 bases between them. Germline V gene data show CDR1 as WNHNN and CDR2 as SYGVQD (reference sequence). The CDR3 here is CASSAGQWGPQHF. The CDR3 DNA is TGCGCCAGCAGTGCCGGACAATGGGGGCCCCAGCATTTT.

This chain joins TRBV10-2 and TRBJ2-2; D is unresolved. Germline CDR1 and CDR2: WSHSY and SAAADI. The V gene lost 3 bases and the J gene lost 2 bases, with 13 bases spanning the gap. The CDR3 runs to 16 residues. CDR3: CASSETRILNTGELFF. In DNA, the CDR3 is TGCGCCAGCAGTGAAACTCGGATCCTAAACACCGGGGAGCTGTTTTTT.

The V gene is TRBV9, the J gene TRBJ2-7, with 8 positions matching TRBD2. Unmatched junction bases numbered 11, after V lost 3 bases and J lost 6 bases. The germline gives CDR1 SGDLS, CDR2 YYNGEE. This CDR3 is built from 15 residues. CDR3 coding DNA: TGTGCCAGCAGCGCGTCCGGGACTAGTCTCTTCGAGCAGTACTTC. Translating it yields CASSASGTSLFEQYF.

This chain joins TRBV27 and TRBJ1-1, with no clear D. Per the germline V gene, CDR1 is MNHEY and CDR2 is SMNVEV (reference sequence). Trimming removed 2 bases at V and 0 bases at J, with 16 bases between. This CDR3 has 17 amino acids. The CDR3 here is CASSLVPRPVMNTEAFF. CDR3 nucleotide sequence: TGTGCCAGCAGTTTAGTCCCTCGCCCGGTGATGAACACTGAAGCTTTCTTT.

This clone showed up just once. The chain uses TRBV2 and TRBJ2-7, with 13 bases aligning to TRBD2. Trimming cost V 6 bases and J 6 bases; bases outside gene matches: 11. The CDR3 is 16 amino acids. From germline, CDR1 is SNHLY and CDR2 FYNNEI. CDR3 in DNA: TGTGCCAGCAGAGTCGACGGACTAGCGGGAGTCGGCGAGCAGTACTTC. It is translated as CASRVDGLAGVGEQYF.

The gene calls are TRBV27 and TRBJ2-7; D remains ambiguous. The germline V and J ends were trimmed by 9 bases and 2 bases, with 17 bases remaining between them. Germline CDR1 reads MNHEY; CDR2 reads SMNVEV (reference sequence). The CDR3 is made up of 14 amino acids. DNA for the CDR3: TGTGCCAGTCTTCCCCGCTCCGGAACCTACGAGCAGTACTTC. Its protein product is CASLPRSGTYEQYF.

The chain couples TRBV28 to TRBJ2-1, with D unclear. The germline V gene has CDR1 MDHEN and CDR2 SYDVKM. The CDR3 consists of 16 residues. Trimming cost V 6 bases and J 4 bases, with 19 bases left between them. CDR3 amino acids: CASSPRWGKWYNEQFF. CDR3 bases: TGTGCCAGCAGCCCTCGGTGGGGAAAATGGTACAATGAGCAGTTCTTC.

CDR3 loop: CASSQDWAGSSYNEQFF. CDR3 nucleotide sequence: TGCGCCAGCAGCCAAGATTGGGCGGGAAGCTCCTACAATGAGCAGTTCTTC. The chain is built from TRBV4-3 and TRBJ2-1, with D possibly being TRBD2 (6 bases). The length of the CDR3 is 17 residues. Per the germline V gene, CDR1 is LGHNA and CDR2 is YSLEER. The V gene lost 0 bases and the J gene lost 0 bases, with 12 bases spanning the gap.

As DNA, the CDR3 is TGCGCCAGCAGCAACGACAGGGAGGATACCGGGGAGCTGTTTTTT. Encoded protein: CASSNDREDTGELFF. This chain connects TRBV4-1 to TRBJ2-2; possibly TRBD1 for D (7 bases). This CDR3 is built from 15 residues. CDR1 and CDR2 from the germline V gene are MGHRA and YSYEKL. The V end lost 5 bases, the J end lost 5 bases, and 15 bases lay between the germline ends.

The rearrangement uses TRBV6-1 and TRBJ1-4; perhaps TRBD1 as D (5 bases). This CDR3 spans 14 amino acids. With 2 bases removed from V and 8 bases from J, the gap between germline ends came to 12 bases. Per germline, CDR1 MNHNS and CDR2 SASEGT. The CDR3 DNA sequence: TGTGCCAGCAGTGAACAAGGGACCCTAGAAAAACTGTTTTTT. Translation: CASSEQGTLEKLFF.

CDR3 in amino acids: CASSLTENTEAFF. CDR3 DNA sequence: TGTGCCAGTAGTCTGACAGAGAACACTGAAGCTTTCTTT. The chain recombines TRBV19 with TRBJ1-1; the D gene is possibly TRBD1 (5 bases). Per the germline V gene, CDR1 is LNHDA and CDR2 is SQIVND (reference sequence). Trimming stripped 5 bases from V and 1 base from J, with 8 bases between. The CDR3 is 13 residues long.

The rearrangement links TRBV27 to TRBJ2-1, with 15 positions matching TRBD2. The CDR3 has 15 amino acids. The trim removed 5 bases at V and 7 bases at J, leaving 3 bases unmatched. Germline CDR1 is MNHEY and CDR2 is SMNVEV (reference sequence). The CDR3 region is CASSLGTSGRNEQFF. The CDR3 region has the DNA TGTGCCAGCAGTCTCGGGACTAGCGGGAGGAATGAGCAGTTCTTC.

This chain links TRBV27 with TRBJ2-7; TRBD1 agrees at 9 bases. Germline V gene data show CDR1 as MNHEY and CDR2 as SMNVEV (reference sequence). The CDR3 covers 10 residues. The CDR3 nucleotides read TGTGCCAGCAGTGGGACAGGGAGTGGGGTC. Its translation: CASSGTGSGV.

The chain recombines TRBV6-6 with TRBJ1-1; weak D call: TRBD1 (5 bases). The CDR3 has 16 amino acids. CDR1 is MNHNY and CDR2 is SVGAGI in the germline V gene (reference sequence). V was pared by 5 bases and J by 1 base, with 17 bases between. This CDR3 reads CASSHPDDGGNTEAFF. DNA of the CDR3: TGTGCCAGCAGTCACCCGGATGATGGGGGGAACACTGAAGCTTTCTTT.

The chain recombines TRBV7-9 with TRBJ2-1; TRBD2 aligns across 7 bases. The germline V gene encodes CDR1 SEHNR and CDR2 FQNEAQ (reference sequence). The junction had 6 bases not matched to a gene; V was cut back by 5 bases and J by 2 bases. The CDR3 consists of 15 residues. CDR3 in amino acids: CASSPGGRTYNEQFF. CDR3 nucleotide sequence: TGTGCCAGCAGCCCGGGCGGGAGAACCTACAATGAGCAGTTCTTC.

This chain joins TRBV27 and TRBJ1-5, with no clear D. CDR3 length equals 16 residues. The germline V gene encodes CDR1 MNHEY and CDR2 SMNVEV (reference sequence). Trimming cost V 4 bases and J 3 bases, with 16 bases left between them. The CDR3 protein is CASSYGRDLYNQPQHF. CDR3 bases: TGTGCCAGCAGTTATGGTAGGGATCTTTACAATCAGCCCCAGCATTTT.

The CDR3 nucleotides read TGTGCCAGCAGGGGGGGAAATGGCGGGTTCTACGAGCAGTACTTC. It specifies CASRGGNGGFYEQYF. The rearrangement uses TRBV6-5 and TRBJ2-7; D perhaps matches TRBD2 (6 bases). This CDR3 region has 15 residues. Germline V gene sequence: CDR1 MNHEY, CDR2 SVGAGI. The V and J ends lost 6 bases and 3 bases respectively, with 18 bases between them.

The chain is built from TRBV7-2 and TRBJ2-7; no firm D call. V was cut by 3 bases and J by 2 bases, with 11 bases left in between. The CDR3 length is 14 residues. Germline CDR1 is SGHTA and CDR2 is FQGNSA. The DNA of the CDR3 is TGTGCCAGCAGCTTCCGAGGTATTACCTACGAGCAGTACTTC. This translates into CASSFRGITYEQYF.